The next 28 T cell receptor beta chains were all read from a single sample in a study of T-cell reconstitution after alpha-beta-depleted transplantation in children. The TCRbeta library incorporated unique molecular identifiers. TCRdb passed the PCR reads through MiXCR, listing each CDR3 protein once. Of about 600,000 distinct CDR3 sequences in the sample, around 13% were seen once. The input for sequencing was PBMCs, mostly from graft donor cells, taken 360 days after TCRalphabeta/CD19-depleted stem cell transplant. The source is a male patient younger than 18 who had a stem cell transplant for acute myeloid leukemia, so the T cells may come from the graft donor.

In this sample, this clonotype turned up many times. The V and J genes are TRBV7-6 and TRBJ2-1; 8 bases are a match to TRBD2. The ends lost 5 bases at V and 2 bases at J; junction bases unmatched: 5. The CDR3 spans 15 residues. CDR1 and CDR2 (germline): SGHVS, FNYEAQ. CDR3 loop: CASSLGSGTYNEQFF. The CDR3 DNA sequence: TGTGCCAGCAGCCTCGGTAGCGGGACCTACAATGAGCAGTTCTTC. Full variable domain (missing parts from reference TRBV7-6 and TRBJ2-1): GAGVSQSPRYKVTKRGQDVALRCDPISGHVSLYWYRQALGQGPEFLTYFNYEAQQDKSGLPNDRFSAERPEGSISTLTIQRTEQRDSAMYRCASSLGSGTYNEQFFGPGTRLTVL.

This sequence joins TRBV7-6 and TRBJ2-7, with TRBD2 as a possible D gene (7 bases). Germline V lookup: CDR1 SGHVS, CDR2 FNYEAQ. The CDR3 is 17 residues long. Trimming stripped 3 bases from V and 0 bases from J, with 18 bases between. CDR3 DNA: TGTGCCAGCAGCTTGGGGGGGGCAGGCACAACCTCCTACGAGCAGTACTTC. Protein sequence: CASSLGGAGTTSYEQYF. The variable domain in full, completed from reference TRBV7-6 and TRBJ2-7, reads GAGVSQSPRYKVTKRGQDVALRCDPISGHVSLYWYRQALGQGPEFLTYFNYEAQQDKSGLPNDRFSAERPEGSISTLTIQRTEQRDSAMYRCASSLGGAGTTSYEQYFGPGTRLTVT.

The CDR3 nucleotides are TGCAGTGCTAGAGATAACCCTTATGGAAACACCATATATTTT. Protein product: CSARDNPYGNTIYF. This chain uses TRBV20-1 with TRBJ1-3; D unresolved. From germline, CDR1 is DFQATT and CDR2 SNEGSKA (reference sequence). The CDR3 totals 14 residues. With 0 bases removed from V and 3 bases from J, the gap between germline ends came to 9 bases.

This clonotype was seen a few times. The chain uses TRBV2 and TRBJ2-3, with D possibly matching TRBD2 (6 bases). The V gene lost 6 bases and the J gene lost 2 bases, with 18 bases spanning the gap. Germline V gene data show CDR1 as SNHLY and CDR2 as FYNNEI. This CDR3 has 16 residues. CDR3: CASRHGPGGSTDTQYF. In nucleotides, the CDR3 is TGTGCCAGCAGGCATGGGCCTGGGGGGTCCACAGATACGCAGTATTTT.

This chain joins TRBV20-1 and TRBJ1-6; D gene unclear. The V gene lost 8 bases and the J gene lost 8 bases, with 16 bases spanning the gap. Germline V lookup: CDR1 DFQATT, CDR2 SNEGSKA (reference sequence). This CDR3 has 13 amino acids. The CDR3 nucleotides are TGCAGTACCCTTGGGGTTAGCGATTCACCCCTCCACTTT. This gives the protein CSTLGVSDSPLHF.

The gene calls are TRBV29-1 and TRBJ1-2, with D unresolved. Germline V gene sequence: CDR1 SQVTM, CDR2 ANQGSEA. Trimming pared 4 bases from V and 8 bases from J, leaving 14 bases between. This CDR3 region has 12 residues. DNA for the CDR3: TGCAGCGTTGTGCGGGCGTTGGGGGGCTACACCTTC. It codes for CSVVRALGGYTF.

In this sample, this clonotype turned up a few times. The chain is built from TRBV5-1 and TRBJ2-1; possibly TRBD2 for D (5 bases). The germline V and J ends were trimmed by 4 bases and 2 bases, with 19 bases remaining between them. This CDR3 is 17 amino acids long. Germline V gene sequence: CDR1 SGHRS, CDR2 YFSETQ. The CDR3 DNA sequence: TGCGCCAGCAGCCCTCCGCGGTCTAGAGGGACCTACAATGAGCAGTTCTTC. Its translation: CASSPPRSRGTYNEQFF.

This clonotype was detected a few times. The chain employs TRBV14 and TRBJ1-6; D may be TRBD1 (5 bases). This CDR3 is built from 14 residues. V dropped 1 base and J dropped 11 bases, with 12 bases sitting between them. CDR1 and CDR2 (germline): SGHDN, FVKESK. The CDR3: CASSQGGGVTPLHF. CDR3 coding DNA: TGTGCCAGCAGCCAAGGGGGCGGGGTTACACCCCTCCACTTT. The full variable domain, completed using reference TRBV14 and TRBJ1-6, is EAGVTQFPSHSVIEKGQTVTLRCDPISGHDNLYWYRRVMGKEIKFLLHFVKESKQDESGMPNNRFLAERTGGTYSTLKVQPAELEDSGVYFCASSQGGGVTPLHFGNGTRLTVT.

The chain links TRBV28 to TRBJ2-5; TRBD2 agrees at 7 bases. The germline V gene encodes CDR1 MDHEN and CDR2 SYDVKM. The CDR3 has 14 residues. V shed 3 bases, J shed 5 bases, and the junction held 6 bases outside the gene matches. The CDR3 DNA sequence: TGTGCCAGCAGTTTCGGGGGGTCCGGGGAGACCCAGTACTTC. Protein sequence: CASSFGGSGETQYF.

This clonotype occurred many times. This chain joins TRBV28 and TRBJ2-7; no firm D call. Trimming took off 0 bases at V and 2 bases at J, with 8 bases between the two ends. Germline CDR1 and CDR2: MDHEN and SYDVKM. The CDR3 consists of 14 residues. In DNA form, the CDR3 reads TGTGCCAGCAGTTTATGGACGGTTACCTACGAGCAGTACTTC. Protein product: CASSLWTVTYEQYF. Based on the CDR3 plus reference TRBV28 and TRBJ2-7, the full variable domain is DVKVTQSSRYLVKRTGEKVFLECVQDMDHENMFWYRQDPGLGLRLIYFSYDVKMKEKGDIPEGYSVSREKKERFSLILESASTNQTSMYLCASSLWTVTYEQYFGPGTRLTVT.

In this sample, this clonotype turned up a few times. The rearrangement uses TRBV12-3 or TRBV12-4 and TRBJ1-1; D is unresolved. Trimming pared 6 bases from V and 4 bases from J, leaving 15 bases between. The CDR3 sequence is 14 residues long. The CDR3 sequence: CASSLQGLGTEAFF. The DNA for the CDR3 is TGTGCCAGCAGCCTGCAAGGGCTGGGCACTGAAGCTTTCTTT.

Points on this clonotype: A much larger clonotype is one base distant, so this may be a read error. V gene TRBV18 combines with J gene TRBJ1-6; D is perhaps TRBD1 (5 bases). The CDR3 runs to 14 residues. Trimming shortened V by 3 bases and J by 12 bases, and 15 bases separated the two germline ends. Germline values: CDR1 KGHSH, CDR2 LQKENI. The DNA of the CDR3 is TGTGCCAGCTCACCGCAGGGCCTGGGTTTACCCCTCCACTTT. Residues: CASSPQGLGLPLHF.

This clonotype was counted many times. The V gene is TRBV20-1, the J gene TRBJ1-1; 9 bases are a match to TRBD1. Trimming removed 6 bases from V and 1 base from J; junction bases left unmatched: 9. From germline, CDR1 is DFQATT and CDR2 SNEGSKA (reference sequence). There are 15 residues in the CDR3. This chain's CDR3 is CSAKGTGRSNTEAFF. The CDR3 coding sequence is TGCAGTGCCAAGGGGACAGGGCGATCGAACACTGAAGCTTTCTTT.

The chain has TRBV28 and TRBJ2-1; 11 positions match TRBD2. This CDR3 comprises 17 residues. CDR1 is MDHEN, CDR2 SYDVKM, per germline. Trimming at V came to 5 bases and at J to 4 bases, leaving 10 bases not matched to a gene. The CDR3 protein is CASSPTPTSGNYNEQFF. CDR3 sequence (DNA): TGTGCCAGCAGTCCCACTCCGACTAGCGGGAATTACAATGAGCAGTTCTTC.

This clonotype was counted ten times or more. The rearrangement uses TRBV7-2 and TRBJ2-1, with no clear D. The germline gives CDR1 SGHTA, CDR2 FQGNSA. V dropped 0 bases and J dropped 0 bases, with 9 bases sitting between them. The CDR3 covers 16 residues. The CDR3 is CASSLAIVGSYNEQFF. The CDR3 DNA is TGTGCCAGCAGCTTAGCAATCGTAGGCTCCTACAATGAGCAGTTCTTC.

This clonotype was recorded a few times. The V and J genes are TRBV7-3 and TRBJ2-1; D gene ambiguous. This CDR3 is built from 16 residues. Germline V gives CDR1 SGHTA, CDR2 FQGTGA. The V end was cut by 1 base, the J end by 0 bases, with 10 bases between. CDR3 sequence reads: CASSLSWALSYNEQFF. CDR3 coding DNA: TGTGCCAGCAGCTTAAGTTGGGCCCTCTCCTACAATGAGCAGTTCTTC.

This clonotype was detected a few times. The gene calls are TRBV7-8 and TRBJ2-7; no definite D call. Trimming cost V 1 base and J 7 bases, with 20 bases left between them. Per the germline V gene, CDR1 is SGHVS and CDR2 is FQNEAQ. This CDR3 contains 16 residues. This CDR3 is CASSLVNGASTEEQYF. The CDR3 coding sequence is TGTGCCAGCAGCTTAGTGAACGGAGCCTCGACGGAGGAGCAGTACTTC.

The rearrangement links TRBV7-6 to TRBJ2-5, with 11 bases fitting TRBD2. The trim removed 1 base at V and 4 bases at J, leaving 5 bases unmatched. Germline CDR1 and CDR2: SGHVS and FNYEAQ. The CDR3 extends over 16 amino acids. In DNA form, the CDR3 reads TGTGCCAGCAGCTTAGAGTCACTAGCGGGAGTAGAGACCCAGTACTTC. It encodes CASSLESLAGVETQYF.

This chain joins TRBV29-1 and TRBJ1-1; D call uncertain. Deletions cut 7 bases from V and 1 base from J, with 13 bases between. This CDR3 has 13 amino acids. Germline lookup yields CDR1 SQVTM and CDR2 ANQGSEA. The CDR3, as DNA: TGCAGCGCACATGTGAAACAGAACACTGAAGCTTTCTTT. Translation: CSAHVKQNTEAFF.

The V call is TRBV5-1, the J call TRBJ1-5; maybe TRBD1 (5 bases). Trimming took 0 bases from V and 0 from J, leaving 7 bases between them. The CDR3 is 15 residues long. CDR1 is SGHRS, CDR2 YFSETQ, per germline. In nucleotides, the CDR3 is TGCGCCAGCAGCTTGGGACAGTATAGCAATCAGCCCCAGCATTTT. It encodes CASSLGQYSNQPQHF.

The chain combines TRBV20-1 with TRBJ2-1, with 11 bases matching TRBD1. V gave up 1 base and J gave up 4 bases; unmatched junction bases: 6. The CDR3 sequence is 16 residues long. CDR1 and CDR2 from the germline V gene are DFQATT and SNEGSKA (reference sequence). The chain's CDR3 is CSARVFRDRGYNEQFF. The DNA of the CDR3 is TGCAGTGCTAGAGTGTTCCGGGACAGGGGGTACAATGAGCAGTTCTTC.

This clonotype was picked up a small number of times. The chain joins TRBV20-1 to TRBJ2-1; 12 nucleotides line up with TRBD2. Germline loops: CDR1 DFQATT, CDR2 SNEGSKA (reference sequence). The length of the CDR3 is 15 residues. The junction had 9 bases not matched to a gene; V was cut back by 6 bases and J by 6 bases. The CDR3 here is CSAGGTSGFRNEQFF. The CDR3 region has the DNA TGCAGTGCCGGGGGGACTAGCGGGTTTCGCAATGAGCAGTTCTTC.

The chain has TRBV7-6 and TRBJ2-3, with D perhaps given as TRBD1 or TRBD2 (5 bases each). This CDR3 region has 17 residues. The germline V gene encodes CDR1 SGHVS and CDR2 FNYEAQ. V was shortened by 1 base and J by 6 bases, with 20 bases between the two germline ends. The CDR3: CASSLVVGTPPGDTQYF. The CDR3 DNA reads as TGTGCCAGCAGCTTAGTGGTGGGGACGCCCCCGGGGGATACGCAGTATTTT.

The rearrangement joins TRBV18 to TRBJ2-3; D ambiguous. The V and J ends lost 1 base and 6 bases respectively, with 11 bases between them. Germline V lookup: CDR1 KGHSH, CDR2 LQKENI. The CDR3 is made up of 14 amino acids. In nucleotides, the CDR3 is TGTGCCAGCTCACCACAGTTGGGGTTCGATACGCAGTATTTT. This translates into CASSPQLGFDTQYF. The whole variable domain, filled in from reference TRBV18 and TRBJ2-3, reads NAGVMQNPRHLVRRRGQEARLRCSPMKGHSHVYWYRQLPEEGLKFMVYLQKENIIDESGMPKERFSAEFPKEGPSILRIQQVVRGDSAAYFCASSPQLGFDTQYFGPGTRLTVL.

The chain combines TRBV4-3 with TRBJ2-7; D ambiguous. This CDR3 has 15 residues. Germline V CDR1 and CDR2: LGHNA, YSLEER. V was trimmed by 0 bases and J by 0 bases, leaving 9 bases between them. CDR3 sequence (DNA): TGCGCCAGCAGCCAAGATCTTCCCAGCTCCTACGAGCAGTACTTC. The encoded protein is CASSQDLPSSYEQYF.

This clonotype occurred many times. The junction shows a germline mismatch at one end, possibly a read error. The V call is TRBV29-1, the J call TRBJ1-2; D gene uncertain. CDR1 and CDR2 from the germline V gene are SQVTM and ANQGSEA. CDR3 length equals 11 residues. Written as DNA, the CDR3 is TGCAGCGTTATCCAAAGGCCCAGGATCCGCTTC. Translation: CSVIQRPRIRF.

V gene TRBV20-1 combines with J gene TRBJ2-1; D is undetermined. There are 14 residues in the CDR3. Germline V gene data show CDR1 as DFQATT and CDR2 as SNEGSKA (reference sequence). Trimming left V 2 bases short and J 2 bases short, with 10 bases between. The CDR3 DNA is TGCAGTGCTAGATGGAAGGCTGCCTACAATGAGCAGTTCTTC. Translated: CSARWKAAYNEQFF.

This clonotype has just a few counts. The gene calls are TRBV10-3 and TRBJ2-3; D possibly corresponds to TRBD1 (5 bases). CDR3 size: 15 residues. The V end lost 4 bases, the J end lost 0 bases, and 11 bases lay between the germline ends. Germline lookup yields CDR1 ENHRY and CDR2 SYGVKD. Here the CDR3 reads CAISGQGSSTDTQYF. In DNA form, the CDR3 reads TGTGCCATCAGTGGTCAGGGATCTAGCACAGATACGCAGTATTTT.